Each of the 20 T cell receptor beta chains below was sequenced from the same sample in a study of glioma-infiltrating T cells. The iRepertoire nested amplicon-rescue multiplex PCR amplified TCR alpha and beta CDR3s from RNA. TCRdb ran MiXCR on the multiplex PCR reads and lists one entry per CDR3 protein. The table has 160,000 or so distinct CDR3 sequences, over 40% seen once. The material sequenced was glioma tissue, nonneoplastic brain tissue, or PBMCs (not recorded which). The source of these receptors is a human donor with low-grade glioma or glioblastoma, undergoing nonglioma brain surgery, or in good health (not recorded which).

This clonotype was observed many times. The V and J genes are TRBV4-1 and TRBJ1-2; tentatively, D is TRBD1 (5 bases). Germline V gene lookup returns CDR1 MGHRA and CDR2 YSYEKL. Trimming stripped 4 bases from V and 13 bases from J, with 16 bases between. The CDR3 length is 12 residues. CDR3 in amino acids: CASSPTGTSRTF. DNA of the CDR3: TGCGCCAGCAGCCCGACTGGGACGTCCCGCACCTTC.

This clonotype has more than one count but fewer than ten. The rearrangement joins TRBV14 to TRBJ2-5, with a tentative D call TRBD1 (6 bases). Germline CDR1 reads SGHDN; CDR2 reads FVKESK. Trimming pared 3 bases from V and 8 bases from J, leaving 13 bases between. This CDR3 region has 13 residues. Written as DNA, the CDR3 is TGTGCCAGCAGCCACGGGACACCCTATACCCAGTACTTC. Amino acids: CASSHGTPYTQYF. The whole variable domain, filled in from reference TRBV14 and TRBJ2-5, reads EAGVTQFPSHSVIEKGQTVTLRCDPISGHDNLYWYRRVMGKEIKFLLHFVKESKQDESGMPNNRFLAERTGGTYSTLKVQPAELEDSGVYFCASSHGTPYTQYFGPGTRLLVL.

The chain recombines TRBV19 with TRBJ1-1; D is possibly TRBD1 (5 bases). The CDR3 totals 14 residues. V was shortened by 6 bases and J by 5 bases, with 16 bases between the two germline ends. Germline CDR1 reads LNHDA; CDR2 reads SQIVND (reference sequence). In DNA, the CDR3 is TGTGCCAGTAGCAGAATCAACAGGAGGACTGAAGCTTTCTTT. It encodes CASSRINRRTEAFF.

As regards this clonotype: A much larger clone lies a single base off, so this may be a read error. The V and J genes are TRBV28 and TRBJ2-1; maybe TRBD1 (8 bases). CDR1 is MDHEN, CDR2 SYDVKM, per germline. The V gene lost 7 bases and the J gene lost 6 bases, with 31 bases spanning the gap. The CDR3 contains 19 residues. CDR3 coding DNA: TGTGCCAGCATTAGACGCAGGGGGCTGAAGCGGGATAGGGGCAATGAGCAGTTCTTC. It specifies CASIRRRGLKRDRGNEQFF. Full variable domain (remainder filled in from reference TRBV28 and TRBJ2-1): DVKVTQSSRYLVKRTGEKVFLECVQDMDHENMFWYRQDPGLGLRLIYFSYDVKMKEKGDIPEGYSVSREKKERFSLILESASTNQTSMYLCASIRRRGLKRDRGNEQFFGPGTRLTVL.

This clonotype was picked up a small number of times. The chain uses TRBV4-1 and TRBJ1-1, with a tentative D call TRBD1 (6 bases). The CDR3 contains 16 residues. Trimming shortened V by 3 bases and J by 7 bases, and 21 bases separated the two germline ends. Germline lookup yields CDR1 MGHRA and CDR2 YSYEKL. DNA for the CDR3: TGCGCCAGCAGCCAGAGTAGTTTGGACAGCCAACTTGAAGCTTTCTTT. Protein sequence: CASSQSSLDSQLEAFF.

This clonotype appeared once. V is TRBV6-1 and J is TRBJ2-1; a possible D gene is TRBD1 (5 bases). CDR3 length equals 13 residues. Trimming stripped 5 bases from V and 10 bases from J, with 15 bases between. Germline V gene lookup returns CDR1 MNHNS and CDR2 SASEGT. The CDR3 is CASSKVPPGEQFF. The CDR3 nucleotides read TGTGCCAGCAGTAAAGTACCCCCAGGGGAGCAGTTCTTC.

Worth noting for this clonotype: Given a much more abundant clone one base away, this may be a read error. The chain employs TRBV2 and TRBJ1-4; unclear D gene. The CDR3 extends over 10 amino acids. The germline V gene encodes CDR1 SNHLY and CDR2 FYNNEI. The CDR3 here is CDSSEEKLFF. DNA of the CDR3: TGTGACAGCAGTGAGGAAAAACTGTTTTTT. The entire variable domain, with the rest obtained from reference TRBV2 and TRBJ1-4, is as follows: EPEVTQTPSHQVTQMGQEVILRCVPISNHLYFYWYRQILGQKVEFLVSFYNNEISEKSEIFDDQFSVERPDGSNFTLKIRSTKLEDSAMYFCDSSEEKLFFGSGTQLSVL.

This clonotype was counted ten times or more. The V and J genes are TRBV20-1 and TRBJ1-2; D not resolved. Germline loops: CDR1 DFQATT, CDR2 SNEGSKA (reference sequence). Between the trimmed V and J ends, which lost 3 bases and 4 bases, there was a span of 12 bases. The length of the CDR3 is 13 residues. CDR3 sequence reads: CSASGGNGYGYTF. The CDR3 DNA sequence: TGCAGTGCTAGCGGAGGGAACGGCTATGGCTACACCTTC.

A word on this clonotype: Possible read error: a much larger clone is one base away. The V and J genes are TRBV20-1 and TRBJ2-1; no clear D. CDR1 is DFQATT and CDR2 is SNEGSKA in the germline V gene (reference sequence). The V end lost 3 bases, the J end lost 8 bases, and 11 bases lay between the germline ends. The CDR3 length is 12 residues. In DNA form, the CDR3 reads TGCAGTGCTAGTTATAGGGTGTATGAGCAGTTCTTC. This translates into CSASYRVYEQFF.

There are many counts of this clonotype. This chain links TRBV7-8 with TRBJ2-1; D not resolved. Germline V gene lookup returns CDR1 SGHVS and CDR2 FQNEAQ. V was clipped by 0 bases and J by 9 bases, with 3 bases between them. There are 11 residues in the CDR3. The CDR3 sequence: CASSLAAEQFF. The CDR3 nucleotides read TGTGCCAGCAGCTTAGCTGCTGAGCAGTTCTTC.

There are many counts of this clonotype. The J gene is TRBJ2-7, the V gene TRBV20-1; 10 positions match TRBD2. Losses at the gene ends were 5 bases for V and 3 bases for J; bases not matched to a gene: 4. The CDR3 length is 13 residues. Germline V gives CDR1 DFQATT, CDR2 SNEGSKA (reference sequence). The CDR3 DNA reads as TGCAGTGCTCAACTAGCGGGGAACTACGAGCAGTACTTC. This sequence encodes CSAQLAGNYEQYF.

Worth noting for this clonotype: This may arise from a read error, as a much more abundant clone is one base away. The DNA for the CDR3 is TGTGCCAGCAGATCTCACCGGGACAGTGGGGGCTACGAGCAGTACTTC. Translation: CASRSHRDSGGYEQYF. This chain joins TRBV28 and TRBJ2-7; 7 positions match TRBD1. J lost 3 bases, V lost 6 bases, and 14 bases had no gene match. CDR3 length: 16 amino acids. Germline CDR1 reads MDHEN; CDR2 reads SYDVKM.

Notes on this clonotype: No conserved phenylalanine or tryptophan is present at the end of the CDR3, so a read error is the likely explanation. The chain joins TRBV6-2 or TRBV6-3 to TRBJ2-1, with 9 bases aligning to TRBD2. Germline V CDR1 and CDR2: MNHEY, SVGEGT. This CDR3 is 15 amino acids long. The CDR3 protein is CASRPPGLAPNEQFL. The DNA of the CDR3 is TGTGCAAGCAGGCCCCCGGGACTAGCCCCCAATGAGCAGTTCTTA.

This clonotype occurred many times. The gene calls are TRBV10-3 and TRBJ2-3, with D hard to call. Germline loops: CDR1 ENHRY, CDR2 SYGVKD. The CDR3 is 11 amino acids. V was cut by 6 bases and J by 6 bases, with 7 bases left in between. CDR3 DNA sequence: TGTGCCATCAGGATTGGGGATACGCAGTATTTT. It specifies CAIRIGDTQYF.

The V and J genes are TRBV29-1 and TRBJ2-3, with D hard to call. CDR1 and CDR2 from the germline V gene are SQVTM and ANQGSEA. The CDR3 contains 11 residues. V was clipped by 4 bases and J by 5 bases, with 7 bases between them. The CDR3 reads CSVAPKDTQYF. CDR3 nucleotides: TGCAGCGTTGCACCGAAAGATACGCAGTATTTT.

There are a few counts of this clonotype. This chain connects TRBV4-2 to TRBJ1-2; tentative D call: TRBD1 (6 bases). V lost 1 base, J lost 8 bases, and 17 bases lay in between. There are 15 residues in the CDR3. Per germline, CDR1 LGHNA and CDR2 YNFKEQ. The chain's CDR3 is CASSQAQGSEFGYTF. CDR3 DNA: TGTGCCAGCAGCCAAGCACAGGGTTCGGAGTTCGGCTACACCTTC.

A word on this clonotype: The germline gene is not matched at one end of the junction; a read error may be the cause. CDR3 protein: CASSEGGFEKQFF. The CDR3 DNA follows: TGTGCCAGCAGTGAAGGGGGTTTTGAAAAACAGTTTTTT. V is TRBV12-3 or TRBV12-4 and J is TRBJ1-4; D perhaps matches TRBD1 (6 bases). This CDR3 has 13 amino acids.

The genes are TRBV2 and TRBJ2-1; D ambiguous. The CDR3 extends over 14 amino acids. Trimming took off 1 base at V and 5 bases at J, with 9 bases between the two ends. Germline CDR1 reads SNHLY; CDR2 reads FYNNEI. The CDR3 DNA follows: TGTGCCAGCAGTGAAGTCACAGCCCACAATGAGCAGTTCTTC. Protein: CASSEVTAHNEQFF.

This clonotype came up many times. The rearrangement uses TRBV6-4 and TRBJ2-3; 10 bases align to TRBD1. The junction had 0 bases not matched to a gene; V was cut back by 2 bases and J by 4 bases. Germline V gene lookup returns CDR1 MRHNA and CDR2 SNTAGT. The CDR3 is 14 residues long. The CDR3 protein is CASSDGTGADTQYF. The CDR3 DNA reads as TGTGCCAGCAGTGACGGGACAGGGGCAGATACGCAGTATTTT.

This clonotype was picked up many times. V and J are TRBV24-1 and TRBJ2-4, with D possibly called TRBD1 or TRBD2 (5 bases each). The CDR3 spans 15 residues. Germline CDR1 reads KGHDR; CDR2 reads SFDVKD. Between the trimmed V and J ends, which lost 4 bases and 1 base, there was a span of 10 bases. CDR3: CATSDSGTAKNIQYF. In DNA form, the CDR3 reads TGTGCCACCAGTGACTCCGGGACGGCCAAAAACATTCAGTACTTC.